Below, 9 T cell receptor beta chains from the same sample are listed, as sequenced in a study of cytomegalovirus exposure and HLA in healthy donors (dated by TCRdb to between 2016 and 2019). The library came from the immunoSEQ multiplex PCR assay. For the multiplex PCR, a mixture combining 60 forward primers for TCR Vbeta segments and 13 reverse primers for TCR Jbeta segments was used. What TCRdb holds here is the immuneACCESS table cut down to in-frame rearrangements. Part of the clones is not present; checked against another copy, under half of the missing clones reflect an unresolved V gene, and the others are unexplained. The sample's table covers over 150,000 clones. The ten most abundant clones make up 0.7% to 0.8% of the sample. The sequencing input was PBMCs. The receptors derive from a boy aged 5-17 years in good health and CMV-seronegative.

The CDR3 region is CASSPLPSQVQETQYF. Written as DNA, the CDR3 is TGTGCCAGCTCACCCCTCCCCTCACAGGTCCAAGAGACCCAGTACTTC. This chain connects TRBV18 to TRBJ2-5, with a tentative D call TRBD1 (5 bases). CDR1 and CDR2 from the germline V gene are KGHSH and LQKENI. V was cut by 3 bases and J by 1 base, with 15 bases left in between. The CDR3 sequence is 16 residues long.

The chain couples TRBV12-2 to TRBJ1-6; the table gives TRBD1 as D, unverified against the DNA. TRBV12-2 is tagged as a pseudogene. The CDR3 contains 14 residues. The CDR3, as DNA: TGTGCAAGGCAGGGGGGCCCAAGGGATTCACCCCTCCACTTT. Translating it yields CARQGGPRDSPLHF.

V gene TRBV15 combines with J gene TRBJ2-3; 10 bases line up with TRBD1. Per the germline V gene, CDR1 is LNHNV and CDR2 is YYDKDF (reference sequence). The CDR3 is 17 amino acids. Losses at the gene ends were 0 bases for V and 4 bases for J; bases not matched to a gene: 7. The CDR3 sequence: CATSRDRQGAGADTQYF. For the CDR3, the DNA is TGTGCCACCAGCAGAGACCGACAGGGGGCGGGGGCAGATACGCAGTATTTT.

The rearrangement links TRBV9 to TRBJ2-1, with D tentatively TRBD1 (6 bases). Germline V CDR1 and CDR2: SGDLS, YYNGEE. The CDR3 has 15 amino acids. The germline V and J ends were trimmed by 7 bases and 4 bases, with 18 bases remaining between them. The CDR3 protein is CASQPTGSLYNEQFF. The CDR3 nucleotides read TGTGCCAGCCAGCCGACAGGCTCCCTTTACAATGAGCAGTTCTTC.

The chain combines TRBV10-3 with TRBJ2-3; TRBD2 matches at 8 bases. The V gene end was trimmed by 8 bases and the J gene end by 0 bases; junction bases not matched to a gene: 7. CDR3 length equals 15 residues. Germline CDR1 reads ENHRY; CDR2 reads SYGVKD. The CDR3 protein is CAIAGSGGSTDTQYF. In DNA form, the CDR3 reads TGTGCCATCGCGGGGAGCGGGGGAAGCACAGATACGCAGTATTTT.

V usage is TRBV11-2 and J usage is TRBJ1-3, with D perhaps matching TRBD1 (5 bases). The CDR3 loop spans 16 amino acids. Trimming removed 5 bases from V and 5 bases from J, with 19 bases in between. In germline, CDR1 is SGHAT, CDR2 FQNNGV. The CDR3 protein is CASSPGAGFKRNTIYF. In DNA, the CDR3 is TGTGCCAGCAGCCCCGGAGCAGGGTTTAAGAGAAACACCATATATTTT.

The chain uses TRBV7-8 and TRBJ2-1; 9 bases are a match to TRBD2. Germline V gene data show CDR1 as SGHVS and CDR2 as FQNEAQ. V shed 1 base, J shed 6 bases, and the junction held 10 bases outside the gene matches. The CDR3 length is 17 residues. The CDR3 region is CASSLVGWQRGVNEQFF. Written as DNA, the CDR3 is TGTGCCAGCAGCTTAGTTGGGTGGCAGCGGGGGGTCAATGAGCAGTTCTTC.

The J gene is TRBJ2-3, the V gene TRBV12-5, with 7 positions matching TRBD2. The CDR3 consists of 14 residues. CDR1 and CDR2 from the germline V gene are LGHNT and FRNRAP. The V segment lost 1 base and the J segment 6 bases; nucleotides outside the gene matches: 4. The CDR3 loop is CASGLERGSDTQYF. The DNA for the CDR3 is TGTGCTAGTGGTTTGGAGCGGGGAAGCGATACGCAGTATTTT.

V usage is TRBV6-5 and J usage is TRBJ2-1; TRBD1 aligns across 8 bases. The germline V gene has CDR1 MNHEY and CDR2 SVGAGI. V dropped 10 bases and J dropped 7; count of bases not matched to a gene: 12. The CDR3 has 14 residues. For the CDR3, the DNA is TGTGCCACCAGGTTCCAGGGGGCTGGAAATGAGCAGTTCTTC. It specifies CATRFQGAGNEQFF.